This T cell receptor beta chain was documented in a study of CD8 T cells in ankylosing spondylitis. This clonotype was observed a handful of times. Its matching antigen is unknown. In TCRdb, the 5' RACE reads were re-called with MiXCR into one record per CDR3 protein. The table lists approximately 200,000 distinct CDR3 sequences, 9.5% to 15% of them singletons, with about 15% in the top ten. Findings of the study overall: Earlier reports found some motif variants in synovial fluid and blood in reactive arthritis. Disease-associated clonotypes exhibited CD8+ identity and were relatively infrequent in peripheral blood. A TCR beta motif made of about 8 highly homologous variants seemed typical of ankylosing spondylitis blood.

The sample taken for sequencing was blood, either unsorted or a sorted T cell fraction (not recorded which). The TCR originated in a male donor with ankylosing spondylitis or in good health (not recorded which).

Here the CDR3 reads CASSSIQETQYF. CDR3 coding DNA: TGTGCCAGCAGCTCGATACAAGAGACCCAGTACTTC. The genes are TRBV7-9 and TRBJ2-5; no firm D call. The CDR3 sequence is 12 residues long. Germline V gene lookup returns CDR1 SEHNR and CDR2 FQNEAQ (reference sequence). V was shortened by 4 bases and J by 2 bases, with 5 bases between the two germline ends. Drawing the rest from reference TRBV7-9 and TRBJ2-5, the complete variable domain is DTGVSQNPRHKITKRGQNVTFRCDPISEHNRLYWYRQTLGQGPEFLTYFQNEAQLEKSRLLSDRFSAERPKGSFSTLEIQRTEQGDSAMYLCASSSIQETQYFGPGTRLLVL.